The 11 T cell receptor beta chains presented below share a single source sample, sequenced in a study of blood T cell repertoires in COVID-19. The repertoire was sequenced with immunoSEQ multiplex PCR; TCRdb's copy has only in-frame clones and lacks some. The data contain fewer than 200,000 clones, roughly 81% of them singletons. The material sequenced was peripheral blood. Every receptor here comes from an elderly woman with COVID-19, enrolled during active disease.

J is TRBJ1-3 and V is TRBV5-1, with D unresolved. Trimming stripped 2 bases from V and 3 bases from J, with 9 bases between. There are 14 residues in the CDR3. Germline assignment: CDR1 SGHRS and CDR2 YFSETQ. The chain's CDR3 is CASSLAGYGNTIYF. The CDR3 bases are TGCGCCAGCAGCTTAGCGGGTTATGGAAACACCATATATTTT.

The V gene is TRBV7-2, the J gene TRBJ2-5, with 13 bases fitting TRBD2. V shed 5 bases, J shed 2 bases, and the junction held 2 bases outside the gene matches. Germline V CDR1 and CDR2: SGHTA, FQGNSA. The CDR3 is 15 amino acids. This CDR3 is CASSQGLAGQETQYF. The CDR3 nucleotides read TGTGCCAGCAGCCAGGGACTAGCGGGGCAAGAGACCCAGTACTTC. The full variable domain, rest sourced from reference TRBV7-2 and TRBJ2-5, is GAGVSQSPSNKVTEKGKDVELRCDPISGHTALYWYRQSLGQGLEFLIYFQGNSAPDKSGLPSDRFSAERTGGSVSTLTIQRTQQEDSAVYLCASSQGLAGQETQYFGPGTRLLVL.

This chain connects TRBV7-9 to TRBJ2-2; D unresolved. The CDR3 runs 11 residues. Trimming left V 5 bases short and J 6 bases short, with 4 bases between. Germline V gene data show CDR1 as SEHNR and CDR2 as FQNEAQ (reference sequence). The CDR3 coding sequence is TGTGCCAGCAGCCTACCCGGGGAGCTGTTTTTT. Encoded protein: CASSLPGELFF.

DNA for the CDR3: TGCGCCAGCAGCCACGGGACAGGCTACAATGAGCAGTTCTTC. It codes for CASSHGTGYNEQFF. The chain couples TRBV4-1 to TRBJ2-1, with 8 bases lining up with TRBD1. This CDR3 has 14 amino acids. V dropped 3 bases and J dropped 3; count of bases not matched to a gene: 1. From germline, CDR1 is MGHRA and CDR2 YSYEKL.

This chain joins TRBV5-4 and TRBJ2-6, with TRBD1 matching over 7 bases. Trimming removed 0 bases from V and 0 bases from J; junction bases left unmatched: 3. The CDR3 totals 17 residues. Germline V CDR1 and CDR2: SGHNT, YYREEE (reference sequence). The CDR3 region is CASSLGGQHSGANVLTF. The DNA of the CDR3 is TGTGCCAGCAGCTTGGGGGGACAGCACTCTGGGGCCAACGTCCTGACTTTC.

V and J are TRBV5-1 and TRBJ1-2, with D unclear. Looked up from germline, CDR1 is SGHRS and CDR2 is YFSETQ. This CDR3 has 13 residues. Trimming shortened V by 0 bases and J by 0 bases, and 3 bases separated the two germline ends. The CDR3 reads CASSLASNYGYTF. The CDR3 coding sequence is TGCGCCAGCAGCTTGGCTTCTAACTATGGCTACACCTTC.

This chain connects TRBV24-1 to TRBJ1-2, with D perhaps matching TRBD1 (5 bases). V was trimmed by 3 bases and J by 13 bases, leaving 11 bases between them. This CDR3 has 11 residues. The germline CDR1 and CDR2 sequences are KGHDR and SFDVKD. CDR3 region: CATSDTRRVTF. The CDR3 region has the DNA TGTGCCACCAGTGATACGCGCAGGGTCACCTTC.

This chain links TRBV2 with TRBJ1-3, with D tentatively TRBD1 (6 bases). The germline CDR1 and CDR2 sequences are SNHLY and FYNNEI. The CDR3 is made up of 14 amino acids. Trimming took 4 bases from V and 2 from J, leaving 9 bases between them. CDR3 DNA sequence: TGTGCCAGCAGTGCGGACAGAGCTGGAAACACCATATATTTT. It is translated as CASSADRAGNTIYF.

This clone has a handful of counts. This chain uses TRBV11-3 with TRBJ2-7; TRBD2 agrees at 7 bases. Looked up from germline, CDR1 is SGHNT and CDR2 is YENEEA. Trimming took 3 bases from V and 4 from J; bases not matched to a gene: 0. The CDR3 contains 12 residues. The CDR3: CASSFSGYEQYF. In nucleotides, the CDR3 is TGTGCCAGCAGCTTTAGCGGGTACGAGCAGTACTTC.

The gene calls are TRBV15 and TRBJ1-2, with D possibly matching TRBD1 (6 bases). V was trimmed by 7 bases and J by 3 bases, leaving 15 bases between them. The CDR3 consists of 14 residues. In germline, CDR1 is LNHNV, CDR2 YYDKDF (reference sequence). The CDR3: CATTPRQGYYGYTF. The CDR3 DNA reads TGTGCCACCACACCAAGGCAGGGGTACTATGGCTACACCTTC.

The chain links TRBV19 to TRBJ1-2; TRBD1 matches 7 bases. Germline CDR1 and CDR2: LNHDA and SQIVND (reference sequence). CDR3 length: 13 residues. V gave up 6 bases and J gave up 5 bases; unmatched junction bases: 6. CDR3 bases: TGTGCCAGTAGAAACAGGGGAGTTTATGGCTACACCTTC. It is translated as CASRNRGVYGYTF. The complete variable domain, with remaining parts taken from reference TRBV19 and TRBJ1-2, reads DGGITQSPKYLFRKEGQNVTLSCEQNLNHDAMYWYRQDPGQGLRLIYYSQIVNDFQKGDIAEGYSVSREKKESFPLTVTSAQKNPTAFYLCASRNRGVYGYTFGSGTRLTVV.